One T cell receptor beta chain is described in this entry. Its specificity is not known. V was pared by 3 bases and J by 2 bases, with 12 bases between. The length of the CDR3 is 14 residues. Looked up from germline, CDR1 is SQVTM and CDR2 is ANQGSEA. Samples underwent the assay at deep level. Each unsorted PBMC replicate got 300 ng genomic DNA, roughly 30,000 genomes. Clones were sequenced by immunoSEQ multiplex PCR, and TCRdb holds only the in-frame ones, with some missing. The sample shows about 480,000 clones, 75% to 80% of them seen only once. This record belongs to a study of shared clonotypes between healthy human individuals. Study-wide context: Donors consisted of two women and a few men between 18 and 49.

Study-level findings and limits: Clonotype sharing among donors was expected to depend on sequencing depth.

Sequenced sample: PBMCs. The receptor was derived from a woman between 35 and 50 years old in good health. Some clones in this sample may be carry-over from other donors' samples. The V call is TRBV29-1, the J call TRBJ2-3, with D possibly TRBD2 on 5 matching bases. CDR3 region: CSVDLGEFTDTQYF. The DNA of the CDR3 is TGCAGCGTTGATTTGGGAGAATTCACAGATACGCAGTATTTT.